These 10 T cell receptor beta chains share one sample of origin, sequenced in a study of OX40 agonist ivuxolimab in advanced cancers. Clones were sequenced by immunoSEQ multiplex PCR, and TCRdb holds only the in-frame ones, with some missing. The data show tens of thousands of clones, with around 89% seen just once and more than 0.8% held by the top ten. Sequencing was performed on CD4+ or CD8+ T cells sorted from blood, taken in a trial of the OX40 agonist ivuxolimab. The receptors derive from an adult with an advanced solid tumor such as melanoma, head and neck, liver or kidney cancer.

The chain couples TRBV19 to TRBJ1-1, with 9 bases fitting TRBD1. Germline CDR1 is LNHDA and CDR2 is SQIVND (reference sequence). J lost 3 bases, V lost 1 base, and 9 bases had no gene match. The CDR3 extends over 17 amino acids. The CDR3 loop reads CASSIGEGQGGYTEAFF. The CDR3 DNA sequence: TGTGCCAGTAGTATAGGAGAGGGACAGGGAGGATACACTGAAGCTTTCTTT. Combining the CDR3 with reference TRBV19 and TRBJ1-1 gives the whole variable domain DGGITQSPKYLFRKEGQNVTLSCEQNLNHDAMYWYRQDPGQGLRLIYYSQIVNDFQKGDIAEGYSVSREKKESFPLTVTSAQKNPTAFYLCASSIGEGQGGYTEAFFGQGTRLTVV.

This sequence joins TRBV19 and TRBJ2-4; maybe TRBD1 (6 bases). Germline V lookup: CDR1 LNHDA, CDR2 SQIVND (reference sequence). Deletions cut 4 bases from V and 3 bases from J, with 16 bases between. The CDR3 spans 16 residues. The CDR3 DNA follows: TGTGCCAGTAGTACCAACAGGGATGAAGGCAAAAACATTCAGTACTTC. Amino acid sequence: CASSTNRDEGKNIQYF.

Here the CDR3 reads CASSRTSGAYVTDTQYF. CDR3 bases: TGTGCCAGCTCGCGGACTAGCGGGGCGTATGTCACAGATACGCAGTATTTT. The chain joins TRBV18 to TRBJ2-3; 12 bases fit TRBD2. The CDR3 runs to 17 residues. The V gene end was trimmed by 6 bases and the J gene end by 2 bases; junction bases not matched to a gene: 9. Germline V lookup: CDR1 KGHSH, CDR2 LQKENI. The whole variable domain, remainder taken from reference TRBV18 and TRBJ2-3, is NAGVMQNPRHLVRRRGQEARLRCSPMKGHSHVYWYRQLPEEGLKFMVYLQKENIIDESGMPKERFSAEFPKEGPSILRIQQVVRGDSAAYFCASSRTSGAYVTDTQYFGPGTRLTVL.

This rearrangement joins TRBV2 to TRBJ2-7; perhaps TRBD2 as D (7 bases). V shed 7 bases and J shed 5 bases, with 15 bases lying between them. The germline V gene encodes CDR1 SNHLY and CDR2 FYNNEI. The CDR3 sequence is 13 residues long. CDR3 loop: CASKVGGPNEQYF. CDR3 nucleotide sequence: TGTGCCAGCAAAGTCGGGGGGCCCAACGAGCAGTACTTC.

This clone was seen more than once but under ten times. The chain combines TRBV11-2 with TRBJ1-1, with D hard to call. Germline lookup yields CDR1 SGHAT and CDR2 FQNNGV. Trimming stripped 7 bases from V and 4 bases from J, with 7 bases between. This CDR3 comprises 11 residues. DNA for the CDR3: TGTGCCAGCAATAGGGTCACTGAAGCTTTCTTT. Its translation is CASNRVTEAFF.

The chain carries TRBV5-1 and TRBJ2-5; a possible D gene is TRBD1 (5 bases). The V gene lost 4 bases and the J gene lost 1 base, with 11 bases spanning the gap. There are 14 residues in the CDR3. Germline CDR1 SGHRS, CDR2 YFSETQ. The CDR3 sequence: CASSKDTSQETQYF. Here the CDR3 DNA reads TGCGCCAGCAGCAAGGACACCTCCCAAGAGACCCAGTACTTC.

The gene calls are TRBV5-1 and TRBJ2-2; D is ambiguous. This CDR3 has 12 residues. Between the trimmed V and J ends, which lost 7 bases and 7 bases, there was a span of 11 bases. Germline CDR1 reads SGHRS; CDR2 reads YFSETQ. The CDR3 DNA reads as TGCGCCAGCTCGCTTGAGTTCGGGGAGCTGTTTTTT. Protein product: CASSLEFGELFF. Full variable domain (outside the CDR3, taken from reference TRBV5-1 and TRBJ2-2): KAGVTQTPRYLIKTRGQQVTLSCSPISGHRSVSWYQQTPGQGLQFLFEYFSETQRNKGNFPGRFSGRQFSNSRSEMNVSTLELGDSALYLCASSLEFGELFFGEGSRLTVL.

The genes are TRBV10-1 and TRBJ2-3; 9 bases map to TRBD2. The CDR3 extends over 14 amino acids. The germline CDR1 and CDR2 sequences are WNHNN and SYGVQD (reference sequence). V lost 3 bases to trimming and J lost 4 bases; unmatched junction nucleotides: 2. CDR3: CASSDGGGADTQYF. CDR3 DNA: TGCGCCAGCAGTGATGGCGGGGGGGCAGATACGCAGTATTTT.

Written as DNA, the CDR3 is TGTGCCAGCTCACCCCCCACTGGACAGGGTAATTATGGCTACACCTTC. Amino acid sequence: CASSPPTGQGNYGYTF. The chain uses TRBV18 and TRBJ1-2, with TRBD1 matching 8 bases. Germline V gene data show CDR1 as KGHSH and CDR2 as LQKENI. Trimming removed 3 bases from V and 5 bases from J; junction bases left unmatched: 11. The CDR3 totals 16 residues.

The chain links TRBV5-1 to TRBJ2-1, with D perhaps matching TRBD1 (6 bases). The CDR3 runs to 15 residues. Germline-derived CDR1 and CDR2 are SGHRS and YFSETQ. Trimming took 0 bases from V and 2 from J, leaving 9 bases between them. The CDR3: CASSLGGGTYNEQFF. CDR3 bases: TGCGCCAGCAGCTTGGGAGGGGGAACCTACAATGAGCAGTTCTTC. Full variable domain (outside the CDR3, taken from reference TRBV5-1 and TRBJ2-1): KAGVTQTPRYLIKTRGQQVTLSCSPISGHRSVSWYQQTPGQGLQFLFEYFSETQRNKGNFPGRFSGRQFSNSRSEMNVSTLELGDSALYLCASSLGGGTYNEQFFGPGTRLTVL.